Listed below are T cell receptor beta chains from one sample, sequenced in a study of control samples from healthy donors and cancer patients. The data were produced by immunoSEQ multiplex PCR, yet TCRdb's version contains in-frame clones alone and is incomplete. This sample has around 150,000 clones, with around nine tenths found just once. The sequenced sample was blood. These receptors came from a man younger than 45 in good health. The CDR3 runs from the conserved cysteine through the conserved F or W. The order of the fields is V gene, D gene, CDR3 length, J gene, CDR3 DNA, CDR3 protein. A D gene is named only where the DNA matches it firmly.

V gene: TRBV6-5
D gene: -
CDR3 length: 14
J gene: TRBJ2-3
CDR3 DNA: TGTGCCACTCCAAGGGGGGGAAACACAGATACGCAGTATTTT
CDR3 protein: CATPRGGNTDTQYF

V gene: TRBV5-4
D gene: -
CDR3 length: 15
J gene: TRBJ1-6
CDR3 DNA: TGTGCCAGCAGCCTCTTCCTCTCCTATAATTCACCCCTCCACTTT
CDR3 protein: CASSLFLSYNSPLHF

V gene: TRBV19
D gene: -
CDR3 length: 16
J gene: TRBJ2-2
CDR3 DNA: TGTGCCAGTAGTCTGCCGGTTGCGTCGAACACCGGGGAGCTGTTTTTT
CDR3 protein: CASSLPVASNTGELFF

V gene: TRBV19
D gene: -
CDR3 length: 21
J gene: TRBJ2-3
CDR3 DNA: TGTGCCAGTAGTAAGGGGGGCCGTTCGGCGGGGGCGAACTTTAGCACAGATACGCAGTATTTT
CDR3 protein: CASSKGGRSAGANFSTDTQYF

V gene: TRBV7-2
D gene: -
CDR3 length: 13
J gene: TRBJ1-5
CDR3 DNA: TGTGCCAGCAGCTTAGACGGCTCTCAGCCCCAGCATTTT
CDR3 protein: CASSLDGSQPQHF

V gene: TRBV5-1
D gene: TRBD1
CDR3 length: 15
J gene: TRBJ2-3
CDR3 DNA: TGCGCCAGCAGTGAGGGACAGGGACCCACAGATACGCAGTATTTT
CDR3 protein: CASSEGQGPTDTQYF

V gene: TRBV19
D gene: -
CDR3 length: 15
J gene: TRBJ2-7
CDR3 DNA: TGTGCCAGTAGTTATTCGGGAACGGCGTTACGGGAGCAGTACTTC
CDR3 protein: CASSYSGTALREQYF

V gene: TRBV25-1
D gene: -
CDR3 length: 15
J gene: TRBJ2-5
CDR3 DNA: TGTGCCAGCGGGGACCGCTTCCTGGTTGGGGAGACCCAGTACTTC
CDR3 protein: CASGDRFLVGETQYF

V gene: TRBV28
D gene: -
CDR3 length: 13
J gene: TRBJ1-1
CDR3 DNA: TGTGCCAGCAGTTTAGACGGAGTTTCTGAAGCTTTCTTT
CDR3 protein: CASSLDGVSEAFF

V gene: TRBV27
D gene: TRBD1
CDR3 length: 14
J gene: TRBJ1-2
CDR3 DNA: TGTGCCAGCAGGGGCGGGGCAGGGGGCTATGGCTACACCTTC
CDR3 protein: CASRGGAGGYGYTF

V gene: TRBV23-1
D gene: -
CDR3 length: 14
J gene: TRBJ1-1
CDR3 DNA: TGCGCCAGCCCTTTTTTGACCTCGAACACTGAAGCTTTCTTT
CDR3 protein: CASPFLTSNTEAFF

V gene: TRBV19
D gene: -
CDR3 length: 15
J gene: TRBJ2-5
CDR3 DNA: TGTGCCAGTAGCCCAACTCCAGCGGGTAGTGAGACCCAGTACTTC
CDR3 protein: CASSPTPAGSETQYF

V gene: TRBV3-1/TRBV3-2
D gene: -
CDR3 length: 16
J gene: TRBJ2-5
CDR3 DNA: TGTGCCAGCAGCCAAGAGAGGGGGTCGAATCAAGAGACCCAGTACTTC
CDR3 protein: CASSQERGSNQETQYF

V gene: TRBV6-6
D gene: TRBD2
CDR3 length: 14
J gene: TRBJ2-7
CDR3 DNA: TGTGCCAGCAGTTACAGCGGGAGGGCCCACGAGCAGTACTTC
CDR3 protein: CASSYSGRAHEQYF

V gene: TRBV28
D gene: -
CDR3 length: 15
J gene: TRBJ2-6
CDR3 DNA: TGTGCCAGCAGTCCGCTGGGGGCTGGGGCCAACGTCCTGACTTTC
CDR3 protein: CASSPLGAGANVLTF

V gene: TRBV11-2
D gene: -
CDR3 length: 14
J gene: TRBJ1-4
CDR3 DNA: TGTGCCAGCAGCTTGGGCAGAGAGAATGAAAAACTGTTTTTT
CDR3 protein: CASSLGRENEKLFF

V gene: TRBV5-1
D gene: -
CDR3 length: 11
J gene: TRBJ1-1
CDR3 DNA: TGCGCCAGCAGCTTGGGGTCTGAAGCTTTCTTT
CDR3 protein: CASSLGSEAFF

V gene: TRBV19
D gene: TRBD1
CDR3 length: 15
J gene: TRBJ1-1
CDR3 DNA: TGTGCCTCGACCCCCGGGACAGTTGGGAACACTGAAGCTTTCTTT
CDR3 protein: CASTPGTVGNTEAFF

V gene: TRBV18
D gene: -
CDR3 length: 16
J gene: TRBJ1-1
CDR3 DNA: TGTGCCAGCTCACCGTCGCTTGGACGGGTGAACACTGAAGCTTTCTTT
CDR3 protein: CASSPSLGRVNTEAFF

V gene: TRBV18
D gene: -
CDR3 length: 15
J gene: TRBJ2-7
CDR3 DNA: TGTGCCAGCTCGCTCAGCACCACAGGAGCGGGCGAGCAGTACTTC
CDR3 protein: CASSLSTTGAGEQYF

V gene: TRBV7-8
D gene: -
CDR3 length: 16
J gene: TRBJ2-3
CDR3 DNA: TGTGCCAGCAGCTTAGGGGCTAGCGTATTCACAGATACGCAGTATTTT
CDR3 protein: CASSLGASVFTDTQYF

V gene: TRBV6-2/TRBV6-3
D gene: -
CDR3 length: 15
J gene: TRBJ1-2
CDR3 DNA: TGTGCCAGCAGTTACTCTTGGGATTCCTCCTATGGCTACACCTTC
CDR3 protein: CASSYSWDSSYGYTF

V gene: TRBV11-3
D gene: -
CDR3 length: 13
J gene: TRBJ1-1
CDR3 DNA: TGTGCCAGCAGCTTGTTATTGAACACTGAAGCTTTCTTT
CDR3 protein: CASSLLLNTEAFF

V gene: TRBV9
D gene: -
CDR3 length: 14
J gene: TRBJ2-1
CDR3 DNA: TGTGCCAGCAGCGTAGAGGGATTTTACAATGAGCAGTTCTTC
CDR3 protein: CASSVEGFYNEQFF

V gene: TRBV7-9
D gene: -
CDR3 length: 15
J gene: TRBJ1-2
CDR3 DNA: TGTGCCAGCAGCTTAGCCCCGGTGGGAACGGAGGGCTACACCTTC
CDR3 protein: CASSLAPVGTEGYTF

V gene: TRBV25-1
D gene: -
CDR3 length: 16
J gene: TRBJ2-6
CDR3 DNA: TGTGCCAGCAGTGGACATCGTCCCTCTGGGGCCAACGTCCTGACTTTC
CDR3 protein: CASSGHRPSGANVLTF

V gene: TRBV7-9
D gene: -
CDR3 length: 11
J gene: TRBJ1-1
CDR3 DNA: TGTGCCAGCAGCCAGACAACTGAAGCTTTCTTT
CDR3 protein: CASSQTTEAFF

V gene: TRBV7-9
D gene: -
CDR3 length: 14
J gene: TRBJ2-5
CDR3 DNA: TGTGCCAGCAGCAGACCGGGACGTCAAGAGACCCAGTACTTC
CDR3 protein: CASSRPGRQETQYF

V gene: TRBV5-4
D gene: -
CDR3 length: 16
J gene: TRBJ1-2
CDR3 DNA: TGTGCCAGCAGTTTCCTTGACGGCGGCGACCTCTATGGCTACACCTTC
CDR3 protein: CASSFLDGGDLYGYTF

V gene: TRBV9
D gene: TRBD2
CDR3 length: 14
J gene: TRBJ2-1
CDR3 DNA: TGTGCCAGCAGCGTTAGCGGGAGGGGGGATGAGCAGTTCTTC
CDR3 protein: CASSVSGRGDEQFF

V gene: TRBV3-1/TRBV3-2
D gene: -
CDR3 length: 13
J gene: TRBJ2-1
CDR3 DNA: TGTGCCAGCAGCTCTCGGCGTCTTAATGAGCAGTTCTTC
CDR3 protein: CASSSRRLNEQFF